This entry describes one TCR beta chain. Its matching antigen is unknown. Primers included in the PCR were 60 Vbeta and 13 Jbeta primers. Generated by immunoSEQ multiplex PCR, the TCRdb table keeps only in-frame clones and is missing some. The table includes 140,000 to 150,000 clones, 79% detected once. The germline CDR1 and CDR2 sequences are MNHNS and SASEGT. CDR3 length equals 15 residues. The V gene lost 0 bases and the J gene lost 5 bases, with 13 bases spanning the gap. The sample comes from a study of cytomegalovirus exposure and HLA in healthy donors. Study-level findings and limits: With high specificity and sensitivity, the classifier reportedly diagnosed cytomegalovirus status.

The receptor was isolated from a woman in her thirties or forties in good health and CMV-seropositive. This chain joins TRBV6-1 and TRBJ1-2; perhaps TRBD1 as D (6 bases). Sequenced sample: PBMCs. The CDR3 nucleotides read TGTGCCAGCAGTGAAGCGGGGGGGGCGCCGTATGGCTACACCTTC. Encoded protein: CASSEAGGAPYGYTF.